Below, 5 T cell receptor beta chains from the same sample are listed, as sequenced in a study of beta chain features in type 1 diabetes. The isolated RNA, all of it, was reverse transcribed, so expressed TCRB transcripts were what got sequenced. Some clones are missing from TCRdb's copy, which holds only in-frame ones; the method was immunoSEQ multiplex PCR. The sample lists hundreds of thousands of clones; about 12% were seen once. The source material was naive CD4+ T cells from blood. These receptors all come from a man younger than 30 in good health.

The chain recombines TRBV28 with TRBJ2-7; 7 bases line up with TRBD2. The CDR3 consists of 14 residues. From germline, CDR1 is MDHEN and CDR2 SYDVKM. After removal of 6 bases from V and 2 bases from J, the junction contained 7 bases not matched to a gene. CDR3 coding DNA: TGTGCCAGCAGAACAGTGGGGGGGGCCTACGAGCAGTACTTC. Residues: CASRTVGGAYEQYF.

V and J are TRBV30 and TRBJ2-1; 16 bases align to TRBD2. This CDR3 comprises 15 residues. With 8 bases clipped from V and 4 bases from J, the junction kept 5 bases outside the gene matches. The germline V gene encodes CDR1 GTSNPN and CDR2 SVGIG (reference sequence). This chain's CDR3 is CARGLAGGMYNEQFF. CDR3 nucleotides: TGTGCCCGGGGACTAGCGGGAGGGATGTACAATGAGCAGTTCTTC.

The chain recombines TRBV7-9 with TRBJ1-1; 9 bases line up with TRBD1. The J segment lost 0 bases and the V segment lost 2 bases, leaving 7 bases of the junction unmatched. This CDR3 spans 17 amino acids. Germline CDR1 SEHNR, CDR2 FQNEAQ (reference sequence). CDR3 nucleotide sequence: TGTGCCAGCAGCTTAACAGGGGGCCTACCACTGAACACTGAAGCTTTCTTT. Translation gives CASSLTGGLPLNTEAFF.

The J gene is TRBJ1-2, the V gene TRBV28; 11 bases are shared with TRBD1. Germline values: CDR1 MDHEN, CDR2 SYDVKM. V dropped 4 bases and J dropped 4; count of bases not matched to a gene: 14. The CDR3 loop spans 18 amino acids. CDR3 protein: CASSSTPPGTGGFYGYTF. CDR3 DNA: TGTGCCAGCAGTTCAACCCCCCCTGGGACAGGGGGATTCTATGGCTACACCTTC.

V is TRBV5-1 and J is TRBJ2-7; 7 bases are shared with TRBD2. J lost 3 bases, V lost 0 bases, and 6 bases had no gene match. The CDR3 is made up of 15 amino acids. The germline gives CDR1 SGHRS, CDR2 YFSETQ. The CDR3 sequence: CASSLDTSAYYEQYF. CDR3 nucleotides: TGCGCCAGCAGCTTGGATACTAGCGCGTACTACGAGCAGTACTTC.